The 10 T cell receptor beta chains below come from one sample, sequenced in a study of beta chain features in type 1 diabetes. cDNA synthesis used the whole RNA isolate, giving expressed TCRB sequences. Using immunoSEQ multiplex PCR, the repertoire was profiled, and TCRdb retains in-frame clones only, with some absent. The data contain 900,000 or so clones, about a sixth of them seen just once; the ten biggest clones take up 0.023%. Specimen: naive CD4+ T cells from blood. Receptors originate from a woman in her late teens or twenties in good health.

The chain is built from TRBV9 and TRBJ1-2; D call uncertain. V lost 3 bases, J lost 0 bases, and 12 bases lay in between. Per the germline V gene, CDR1 is SGDLS and CDR2 is YYNGEE. The CDR3 is made up of 15 amino acids. In DNA, the CDR3 is TGTGCCAGCAGCGCCCATGGTGGTACTAACTATGGCTACACCTTC. This codes for CASSAHGGTNYGYTF.

The CDR3 DNA reads TGCAGTGCACCGAACTACTACGAGCAGTACTTC. It yields the protein CSAPNYYEQYF. The chain couples TRBV20-1 to TRBJ2-7; D ambiguous. Trimming shortened V by 6 bases and J by 3 bases, and 9 bases separated the two germline ends. The CDR3 spans 11 residues. Per germline, CDR1 DFQATT and CDR2 SNEGSKA (reference sequence).

The chain uses TRBV29-1 and TRBJ1-2; D is undetermined. V lost 4 bases and J 2 bases, leaving 14 bases between the germline ends. The germline V gene has CDR1 SQVTM and CDR2 ANQGSEA. CDR3 size: 14 residues. The CDR3 is CSVGGTRGNYGYTF. CDR3 DNA: TGCAGCGTTGGCGGCACCCGCGGGAACTATGGCTACACCTTC.

The chain couples TRBV9 to TRBJ1-2; 7 bases align to TRBD1. Germline-derived CDR1 and CDR2 are SGDLS and YYNGEE. This CDR3 is built from 13 residues. V shed 3 bases and J 8 bases; nucleotides not matched to a gene: 7. The CDR3 region is CASSATGAEGYTF. The CDR3 DNA follows: TGTGCCAGCAGCGCCACAGGGGCTGAGGGCTACACCTTC. The complete variable domain, with remaining parts taken from reference TRBV9 and TRBJ1-2, reads DSGVTQTPKHLITATGQRVTLRCSPRSGDLSVYWYQQSLDQGLQFLIQYYNGEERAKGNILERFSAQQFPDLHSELNLSSLELGDSALYFCASSATGAEGYTFGSGTRLTVV.

The chain carries TRBV11-2 and TRBJ2-2, with 14 bases fitting TRBD2. Losses at the gene ends were 3 bases for V and 4 bases for J; bases not matched to a gene: 4. In germline, CDR1 is SGHAT, CDR2 FQNNGV. The CDR3 is 17 residues long. CDR3 loop: CASSLRGLAGATGELFF. For the CDR3, the DNA is TGTGCCAGCAGCTTGCGGGGACTAGCGGGGGCCACCGGGGAGCTGTTTTTT.

This chain joins TRBV14 and TRBJ1-3; D remains ambiguous. The CDR3 consists of 15 residues. Germline lookup yields CDR1 SGHDN and CDR2 FVKESK. Trimming removed 1 base from V and 1 base from J, with 8 bases in between. The CDR3 DNA reads TGTGCCAGCAGCCAAGGACACAGATCTGGAAACACCATATATTTT. This codes for CASSQGHRSGNTIYF. The full variable domain, its missing parts supplied by reference TRBV14 and TRBJ1-3, is EAGVTQFPSHSVIEKGQTVTLRCDPISGHDNLYWYRRVMGKEIKFLLHFVKESKQDESGMPNNRFLAERTGGTYSTLKVQPAELEDSGVYFCASSQGHRSGNTIYFGEGSWLTVV.

The J gene is TRBJ2-2, the V gene TRBV9; 10 bases fit TRBD1. This CDR3 contains 14 residues. CDR1 is SGDLS and CDR2 is YYNGEE in the germline V gene. Unmatched junction bases numbered 2, after V lost 5 bases and J lost 4 bases. CDR3 protein: CASRGQGGTGELFF. CDR3 coding DNA: TGTGCCAGCAGAGGACAGGGGGGCACCGGGGAGCTGTTTTTT. The full variable domain, in which reference TRBV9 and TRBJ2-2 provide the parts outside the CDR3, is DSGVTQTPKHLITATGQRVTLRCSPRSGDLSVYWYQQSLDQGLQFLIQYYNGEERAKGNILERFSAQQFPDLHSELNLSSLELGDSALYFCASRGQGGTGELFFGEGSRLTVL.

The chain uses TRBV28 and TRBJ1-2, with D perhaps TRBD1 (5 bases). V gave up 2 bases and J gave up 7 bases, with 11 bases separating them. The CDR3 length is 13 residues. Looked up from germline, CDR1 is MDHEN and CDR2 is SYDVKM. This CDR3 is CASSLGDGRGYTF. In DNA form, the CDR3 reads TGTGCCAGCAGTTTAGGGGACGGGCGTGGCTACACCTTC.

The chain recombines TRBV18 with TRBJ2-2; D is unresolved. Trimming removed 5 bases at V and 1 base at J, with 8 bases between. This CDR3 region has 14 residues. Germline-derived CDR1 and CDR2 are KGHSH and LQKENI. The CDR3 sequence is CASSTGRNTGELFF. The DNA for the CDR3 is TGTGCCAGCTCAACTGGACGGAACACCGGGGAGCTGTTTTTT.

In its sample, this clone was seen a few times. The chain carries TRBV9 and TRBJ2-3, with D uncertain. The V gene lost 3 bases and the J gene lost 6 bases, with 11 bases spanning the gap. There are 13 residues in the CDR3. Germline CDR1 and CDR2: SGDLS and YYNGEE. In DNA form, the CDR3 reads TGTGCCAGCAGCGCCCTCGAGGACGATACGCAGTATTTT. Translated: CASSALEDDTQYF.